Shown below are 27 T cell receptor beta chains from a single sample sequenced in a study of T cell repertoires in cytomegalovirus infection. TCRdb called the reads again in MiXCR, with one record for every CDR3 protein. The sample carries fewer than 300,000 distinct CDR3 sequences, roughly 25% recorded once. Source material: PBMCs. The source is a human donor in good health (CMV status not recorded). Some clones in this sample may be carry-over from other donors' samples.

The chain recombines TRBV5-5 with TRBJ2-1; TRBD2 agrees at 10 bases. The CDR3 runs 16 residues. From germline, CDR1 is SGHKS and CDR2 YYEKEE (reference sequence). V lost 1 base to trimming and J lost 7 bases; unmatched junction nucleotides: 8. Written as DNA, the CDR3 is TGTGCCAGCAGCTTGCTAGCGGGAGTTTGGAATAATGAGCAGTTCTTC. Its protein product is CASSLLAGVWNNEQFF.

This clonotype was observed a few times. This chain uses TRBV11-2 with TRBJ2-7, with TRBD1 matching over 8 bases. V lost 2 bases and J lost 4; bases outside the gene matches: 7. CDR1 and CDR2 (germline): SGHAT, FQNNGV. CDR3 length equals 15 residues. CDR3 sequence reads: CASSLTQGARYEQYV. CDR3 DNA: TGTGCCAGCAGCTTAACCCAGGGGGCGCGGTACGAGCAGTACGTC.

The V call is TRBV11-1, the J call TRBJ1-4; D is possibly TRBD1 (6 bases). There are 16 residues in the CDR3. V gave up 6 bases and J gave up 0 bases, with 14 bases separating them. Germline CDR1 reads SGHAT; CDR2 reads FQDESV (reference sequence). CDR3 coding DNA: TGTGCCAGCAGAATCGGGACATCTGCAACTAATGAAAAACTGTTTTTT. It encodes CASRIGTSATNEKLFF. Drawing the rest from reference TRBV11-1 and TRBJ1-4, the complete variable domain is EAEVAQSPRYKITEKSQAVAFWCDPISGHATLYWYRQILGQGPELLVQFQDESVVDDSQLPKDRFSAERLKGVDSTLKIQPAELGDSAMYLCASRIGTSATNEKLFFGSGTQLSVL.

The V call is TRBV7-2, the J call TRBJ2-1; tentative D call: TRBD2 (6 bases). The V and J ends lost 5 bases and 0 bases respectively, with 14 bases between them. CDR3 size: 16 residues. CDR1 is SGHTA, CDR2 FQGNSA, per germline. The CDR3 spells CASSIGTSSSYNEQFF. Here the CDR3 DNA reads TGTGCCAGCAGCATAGGGACTTCAAGCTCCTACAATGAGCAGTTCTTC.

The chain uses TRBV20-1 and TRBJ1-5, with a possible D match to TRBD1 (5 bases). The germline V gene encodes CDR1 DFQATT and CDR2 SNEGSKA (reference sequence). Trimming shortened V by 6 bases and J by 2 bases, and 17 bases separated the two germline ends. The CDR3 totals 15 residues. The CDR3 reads CSAPVGGRGNQPQHF. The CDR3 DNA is TGCAGTGCACCGGTCGGGGGTAGGGGCAATCAGCCCCAGCATTTT.

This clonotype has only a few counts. This chain's CDR3 is CASSDRWGVTEAFF. Here the CDR3 DNA reads TGTGCCAGCAGTGATAGGTGGGGTGTCACTGAAGCTTTCTTT. This chain connects TRBV6-1 to TRBJ1-1; no definite D call. The V end was cut by 3 bases, the J end by 4 bases, with 12 bases between. Germline CDR1 and CDR2: MNHNS and SASEGT. This CDR3 contains 14 residues.

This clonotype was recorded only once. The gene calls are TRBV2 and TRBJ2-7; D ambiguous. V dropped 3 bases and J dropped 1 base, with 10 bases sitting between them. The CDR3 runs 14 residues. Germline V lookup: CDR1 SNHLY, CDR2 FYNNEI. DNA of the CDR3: TGTGCCAGCAGTGACTCTACGGTGTCCTACGAGCAGTACTTC. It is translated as CASSDSTVSYEQYF.

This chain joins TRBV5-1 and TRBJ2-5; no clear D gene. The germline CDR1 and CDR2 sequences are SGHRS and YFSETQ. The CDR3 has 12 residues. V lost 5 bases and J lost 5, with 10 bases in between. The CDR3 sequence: CASSPNSETQYF. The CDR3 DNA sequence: TGCGCCAGCAGTCCTAACAGCGAGACCCAGTACTTC.

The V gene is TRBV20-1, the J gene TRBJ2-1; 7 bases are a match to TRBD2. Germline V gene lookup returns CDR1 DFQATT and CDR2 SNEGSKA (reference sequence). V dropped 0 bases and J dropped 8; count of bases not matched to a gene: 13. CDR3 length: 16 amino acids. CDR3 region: CSARDPGASGGDEQFF. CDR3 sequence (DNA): TGCAGTGCTAGAGATCCGGGAGCTAGCGGAGGGGATGAGCAGTTCTTC.

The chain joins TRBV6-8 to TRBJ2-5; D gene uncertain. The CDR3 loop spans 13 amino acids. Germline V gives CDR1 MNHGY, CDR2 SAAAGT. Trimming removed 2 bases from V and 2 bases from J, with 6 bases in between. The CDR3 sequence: CASSYRAQETQYF. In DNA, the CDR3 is TGTGCCAGCAGTTACCGAGCGCAAGAGACCCAGTACTTC.

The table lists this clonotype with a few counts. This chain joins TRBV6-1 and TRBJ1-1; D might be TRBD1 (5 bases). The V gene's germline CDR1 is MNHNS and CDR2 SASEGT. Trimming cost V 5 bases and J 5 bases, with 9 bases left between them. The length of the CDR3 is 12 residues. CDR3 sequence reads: CASSYKGTEAFF. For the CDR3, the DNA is TGTGCCAGCAGTTACAAGGGGACTGAAGCTTTCTTT.

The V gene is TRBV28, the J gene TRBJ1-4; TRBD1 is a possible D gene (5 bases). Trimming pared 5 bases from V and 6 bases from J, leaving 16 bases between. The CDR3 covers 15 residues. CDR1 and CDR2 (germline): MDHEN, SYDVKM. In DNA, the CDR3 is TGTGCCAGCAGTGTAGGGACTCTCAGCCATGAAAAACTGTTTTTT. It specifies CASSVGTLSHEKLFF.

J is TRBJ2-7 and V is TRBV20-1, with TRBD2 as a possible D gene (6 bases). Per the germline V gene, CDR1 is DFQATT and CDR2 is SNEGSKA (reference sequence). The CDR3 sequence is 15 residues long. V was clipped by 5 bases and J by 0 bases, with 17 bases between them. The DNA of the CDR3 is TGCAGTGCTGGGGGGACGTTAACCCACTCCTACGAGCAGTACTTC. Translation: CSAGGTLTHSYEQYF.

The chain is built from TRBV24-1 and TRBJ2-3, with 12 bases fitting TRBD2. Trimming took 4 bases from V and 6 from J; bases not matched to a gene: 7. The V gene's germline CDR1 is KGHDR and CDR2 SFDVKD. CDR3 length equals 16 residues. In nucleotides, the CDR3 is TGTGCCACCAGTGAACCGACTAGCGGGAGTGCCGATACGCAGTATTTT. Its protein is CATSEPTSGSADTQYF.

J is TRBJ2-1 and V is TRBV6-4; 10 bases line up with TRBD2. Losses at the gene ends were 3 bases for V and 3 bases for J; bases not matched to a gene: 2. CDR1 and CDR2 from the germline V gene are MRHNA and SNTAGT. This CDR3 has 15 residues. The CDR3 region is CASSEASGSYNEQFF. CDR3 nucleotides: TGTGCCAGCAGTGAAGCTAGCGGGAGCTACAATGAGCAGTTCTTC.

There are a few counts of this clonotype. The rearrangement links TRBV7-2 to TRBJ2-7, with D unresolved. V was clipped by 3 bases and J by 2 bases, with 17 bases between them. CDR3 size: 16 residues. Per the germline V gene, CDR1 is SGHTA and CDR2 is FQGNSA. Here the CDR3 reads CASSFAASDPPYEQYF. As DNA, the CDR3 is TGTGCCAGCAGCTTCGCCGCCTCAGACCCACCCTACGAGCAGTACTTC.

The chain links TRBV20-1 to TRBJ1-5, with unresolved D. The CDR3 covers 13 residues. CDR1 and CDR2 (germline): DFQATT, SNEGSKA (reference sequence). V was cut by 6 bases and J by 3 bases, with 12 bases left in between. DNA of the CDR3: TGCAGTGCCAGATCGTGGGACAATCAGCCCCAGCATTTT. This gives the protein CSARSWDNQPQHF.

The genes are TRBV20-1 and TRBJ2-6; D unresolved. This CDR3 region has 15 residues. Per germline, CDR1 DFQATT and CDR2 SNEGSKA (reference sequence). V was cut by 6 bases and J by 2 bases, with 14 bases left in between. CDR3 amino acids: CSALPAGPGANVLTF. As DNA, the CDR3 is TGCAGTGCCCTCCCTGCAGGCCCTGGGGCCAACGTCCTGACTTTC.

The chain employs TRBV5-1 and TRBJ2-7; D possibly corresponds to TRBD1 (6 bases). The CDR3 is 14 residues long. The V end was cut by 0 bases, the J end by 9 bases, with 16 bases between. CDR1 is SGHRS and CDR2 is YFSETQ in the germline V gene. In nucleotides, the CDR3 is TGCGCCAGCAGCTTGGGGGACATGGATTCGGTGCAGTACTTC. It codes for CASSLGDMDSVQYF.

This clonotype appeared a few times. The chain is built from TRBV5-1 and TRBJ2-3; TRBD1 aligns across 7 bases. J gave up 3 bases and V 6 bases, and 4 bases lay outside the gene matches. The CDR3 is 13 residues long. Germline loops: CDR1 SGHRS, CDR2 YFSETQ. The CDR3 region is CASNLQGTDTQYF. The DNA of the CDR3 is TGCGCCAGCAACTTACAGGGGACAGATACGCAGTATTTT.

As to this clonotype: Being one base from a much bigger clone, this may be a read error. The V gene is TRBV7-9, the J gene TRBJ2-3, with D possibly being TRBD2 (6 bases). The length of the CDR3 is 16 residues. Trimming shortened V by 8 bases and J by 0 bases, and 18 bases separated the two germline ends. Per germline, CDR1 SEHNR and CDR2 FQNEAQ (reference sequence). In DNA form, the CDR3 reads TGTGCCAGCGCCCTGTCCGGCGGGGAAAGCACAGATACGCAGTATTTT. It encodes CASALSGGESTDTQYF.

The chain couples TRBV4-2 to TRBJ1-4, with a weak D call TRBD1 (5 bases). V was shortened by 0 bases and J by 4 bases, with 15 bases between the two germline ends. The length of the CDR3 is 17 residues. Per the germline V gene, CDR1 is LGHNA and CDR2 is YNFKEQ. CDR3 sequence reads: CASSQDTGLDVNEKLFF. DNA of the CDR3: TGTGCCAGCAGCCAAGATACGGGACTGGACGTTAATGAAAAACTGTTTTTT.

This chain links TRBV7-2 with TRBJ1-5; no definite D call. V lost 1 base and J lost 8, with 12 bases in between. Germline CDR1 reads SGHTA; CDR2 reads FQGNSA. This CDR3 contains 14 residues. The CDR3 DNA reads TGTGCCAGCAGCTTAGTCGGGGAGGGAAAGCCCCAGCATTTT. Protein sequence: CASSLVGEGKPQHF. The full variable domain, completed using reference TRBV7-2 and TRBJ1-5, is GAGVSQSPSNKVTEKGKDVELRCDPISGHTALYWYRQSLGQGLEFLIYFQGNSAPDKSGLPSDRFSAERTGGSVSTLTIQRTQQEDSAVYLCASSLVGEGKPQHFGDGTRLSIL.

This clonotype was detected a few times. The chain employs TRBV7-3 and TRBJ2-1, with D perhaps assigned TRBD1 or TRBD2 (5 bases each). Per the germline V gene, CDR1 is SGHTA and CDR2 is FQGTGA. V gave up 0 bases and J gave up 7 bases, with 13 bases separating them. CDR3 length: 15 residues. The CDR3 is CASSLTDAGANEQFF. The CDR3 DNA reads TGTGCCAGCAGCTTAACGGATGCCGGGGCGAATGAGCAGTTCTTC.

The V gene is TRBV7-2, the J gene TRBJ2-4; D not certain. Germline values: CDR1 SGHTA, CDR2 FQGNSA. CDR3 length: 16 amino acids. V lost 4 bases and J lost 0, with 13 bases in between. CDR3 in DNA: TGTGCCAGCAGCTCCCTCTCCCTTTTAGCCAAAAACATTCAGTACTTC. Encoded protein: CASSSLSLLAKNIQYF.

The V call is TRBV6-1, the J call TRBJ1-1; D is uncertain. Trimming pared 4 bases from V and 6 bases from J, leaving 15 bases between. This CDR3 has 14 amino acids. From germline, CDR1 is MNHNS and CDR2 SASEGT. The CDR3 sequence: CASSVGPGEAEAFF. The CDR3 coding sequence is TGTGCCAGCAGTGTCGGTCCCGGGGAGGCTGAAGCTTTCTTT.

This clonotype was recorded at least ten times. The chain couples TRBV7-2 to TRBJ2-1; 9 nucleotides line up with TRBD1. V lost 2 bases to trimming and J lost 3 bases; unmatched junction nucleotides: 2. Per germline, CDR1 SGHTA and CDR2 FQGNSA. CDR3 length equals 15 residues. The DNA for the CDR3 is TGTGCCAGCAGCTTATTGGGACAGGGCTACAATGAGCAGTTCTTC. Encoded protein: CASSLLGQGYNEQFF.